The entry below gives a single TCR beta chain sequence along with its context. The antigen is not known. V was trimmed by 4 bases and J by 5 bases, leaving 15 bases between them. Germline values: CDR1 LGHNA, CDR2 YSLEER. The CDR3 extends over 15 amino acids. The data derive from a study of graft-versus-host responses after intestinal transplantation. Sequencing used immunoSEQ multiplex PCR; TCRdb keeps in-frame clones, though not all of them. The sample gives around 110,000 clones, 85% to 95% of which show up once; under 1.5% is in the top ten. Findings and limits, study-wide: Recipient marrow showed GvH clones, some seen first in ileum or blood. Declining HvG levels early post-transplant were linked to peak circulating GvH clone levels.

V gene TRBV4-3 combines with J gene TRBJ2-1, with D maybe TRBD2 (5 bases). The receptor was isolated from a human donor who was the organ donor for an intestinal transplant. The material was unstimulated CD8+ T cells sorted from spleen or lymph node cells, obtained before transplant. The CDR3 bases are TGCGCCAGCAGCCGAGTGCGTCTAGCAAACAATGAGCAGTTCTTC. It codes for CASSRVRLANNEQFF.